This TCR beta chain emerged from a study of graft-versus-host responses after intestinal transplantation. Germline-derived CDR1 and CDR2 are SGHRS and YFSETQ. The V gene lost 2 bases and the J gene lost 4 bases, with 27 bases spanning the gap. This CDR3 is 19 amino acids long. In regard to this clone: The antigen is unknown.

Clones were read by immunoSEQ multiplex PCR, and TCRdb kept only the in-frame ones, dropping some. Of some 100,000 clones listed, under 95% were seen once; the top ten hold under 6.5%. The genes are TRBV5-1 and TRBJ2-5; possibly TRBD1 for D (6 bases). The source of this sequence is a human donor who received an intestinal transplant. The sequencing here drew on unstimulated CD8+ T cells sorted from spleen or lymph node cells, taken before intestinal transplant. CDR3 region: CASSLVLTGPGGPRETQYF. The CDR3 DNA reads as TGCGCCAGCAGCTTAGTTTTGACAGGCCCGGGTGGGCCAAGAGAGACCCAGTACTTC.